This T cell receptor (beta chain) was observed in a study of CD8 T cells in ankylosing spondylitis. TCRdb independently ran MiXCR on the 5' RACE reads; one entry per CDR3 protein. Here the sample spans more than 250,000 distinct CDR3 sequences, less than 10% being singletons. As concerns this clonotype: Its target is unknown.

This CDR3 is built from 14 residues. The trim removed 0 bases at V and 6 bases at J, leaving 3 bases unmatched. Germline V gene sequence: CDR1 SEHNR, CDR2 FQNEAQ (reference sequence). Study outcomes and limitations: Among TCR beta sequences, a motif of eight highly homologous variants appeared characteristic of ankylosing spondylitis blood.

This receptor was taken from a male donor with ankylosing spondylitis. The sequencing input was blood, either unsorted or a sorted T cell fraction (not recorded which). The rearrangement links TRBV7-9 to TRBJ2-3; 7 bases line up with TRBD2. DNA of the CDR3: TGTGCCAGCAGCTTAGCGACTAGCAGGGATACGCAGTATTTT. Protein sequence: CASSLATSRDTQYF.